The next 19 T cell receptor beta chains were all read from a single sample in a study of T cell repertoires in cytomegalovirus infection. TCRdb called the reads again in MiXCR, with one record for every CDR3 protein. The profile shows around 180,000 distinct CDR3 sequences, approximately 20% of them singletons. Sequenced sample: PBMCs. These receptors originate from a human donor in good health (CMV status not recorded). Some clones in this sample may be carry-over from other donors' samples.

V and J are TRBV28 and TRBJ2-5; D is possibly TRBD2 (6 bases). The V gene lost 7 bases and the J gene lost 4 bases, with 19 bases spanning the gap. The V gene's germline CDR1 is MDHEN and CDR2 SYDVKM. The CDR3 covers 15 residues. DNA of the CDR3: TGTGCCAGCACCGGGGGAGGTTGGGGCGGAGAGACCCAGTACTTC. Residues: CASTGGGWGGETQYF. The full variable domain, with the rest looked up from reference TRBV28 and TRBJ2-5, is DVKVTQSSRYLVKRTGEKVFLECVQDMDHENMFWYRQDPGLGLRLIYFSYDVKMKEKGDIPEGYSVSREKKERFSLILESASTNQTSMYLCASTGGGWGGETQYFGPGTRLLVL.

The table lists this clonotype with a few counts. J is TRBJ2-7 and V is TRBV12-3 or TRBV12-4; perhaps TRBD2 as D (6 bases). The CDR3 runs 12 residues. Trimming left V 8 bases short and J 8 bases short, with 16 bases between. The CDR3 nucleotides read TGTGCCAGCGGACCGGACGGGGGACAGCAGTACTTC. This sequence encodes CASGPDGGQQYF.

This clonotype was picked up a small number of times. V and J are TRBV14 and TRBJ2-2; the D gene is possibly TRBD1 (5 bases). The germline V and J ends were trimmed by 4 bases and 13 bases, with 10 bases remaining between them. Germline values: CDR1 SGHDN, CDR2 FVKESK. The CDR3 runs 11 residues. As DNA, the CDR3 is TGTGCCAGCAGCCGAGAAGACAGGCTGTTTTTT. Translation gives CASSREDRLFF.

V and J are TRBV29-1 and TRBJ2-7; 8 bases match TRBD1. V lost 6 bases to trimming and J lost 2 bases; unmatched junction nucleotides: 9. This CDR3 is built from 14 residues. The germline gives CDR1 SQVTM, CDR2 ANQGSEA. As DNA, the CDR3 is TGCAGCGTGGCCCCCGTGGACAGGGCCTACGAGCAGTACTTC. Translation: CSVAPVDRAYEQYF.

The CDR3 sequence: CSARAPGQGAQPQHF. The CDR3 bases are TGCAGTGCTAGAGCGCCGGGACAGGGGGCCCAGCCCCAGCATTTT. The V call is TRBV20-1, the J call TRBJ1-5; 12 positions match TRBD1. The ends lost 1 base at V and 7 bases at J; junction bases unmatched: 5. The CDR3 totals 15 residues. The germline V gene encodes CDR1 DFQATT and CDR2 SNEGSKA (reference sequence).

At least ten counts were recorded for this clonotype. The chain couples TRBV7-2 to TRBJ1-2; D gene ambiguous. V lost 5 bases and J lost 8, with 12 bases in between. Germline V CDR1 and CDR2: SGHTA, FQGNSA. CDR3 size: 12 residues. The CDR3 is CASSVTFGGYTF. Written as DNA, the CDR3 is TGTGCCAGCAGCGTAACATTCGGGGGCTACACCTTC. Supplemented by reference TRBV7-2 and TRBJ1-2, the full variable domain reads GAGVSQSPSNKVTEKGKDVELRCDPISGHTALYWYRQSLGQGLEFLIYFQGNSAPDKSGLPSDRFSAERTGGSVSTLTIQRTQQEDSAVYLCASSVTFGGYTFGSGTRLTVV.

This clonotype came up many times. The chain uses TRBV12-3 or TRBV12-4 and TRBJ1-3; D gene ambiguous. The V end lost 3 bases, the J end lost 0 bases, and 15 bases lay between the germline ends. CDR3 length equals 17 residues. This CDR3 reads CASSFFMDGYSGNTIYF. The DNA for the CDR3 is TGTGCCAGCAGTTTTTTTATGGACGGCTACTCTGGAAACACCATATATTTT.

This clonotype showed up just a few times. The chain recombines TRBV6-1 with TRBJ2-7; D is perhaps TRBD1 (7 bases). This CDR3 comprises 14 residues. Per germline, CDR1 MNHNS and CDR2 SASEGT. Trimming removed 5 bases at V and 6 bases at J, with 17 bases between. In DNA form, the CDR3 reads TGTGCCAGCAGTCAGGGGGGTGAACGGCTCGAGCAGTACTTC. Protein product: CASSQGGERLEQYF.

This clonotype was detected once. The V gene is TRBV27, the J gene TRBJ1-1; 8 bases fit TRBD1. Per germline, CDR1 MNHEY and CDR2 SMNVEV (reference sequence). The junction had 6 bases not matched to a gene; V was cut back by 5 bases and J by 1 base. This CDR3 is 15 amino acids long. The CDR3 protein is CASSAPTGENTEAFF. The CDR3 DNA is TGTGCCAGCAGTGCCCCGACAGGGGAGAACACTGAAGCTTTCTTT.

This clonotype was picked up many times. V is TRBV7-8 and J is TRBJ2-1; no clear D gene. V was trimmed by 1 base and J by 6 bases, leaving 22 bases between them. Germline CDR1 reads SGHVS; CDR2 reads FQNEAQ. CDR3 length equals 18 residues. The CDR3 is CASSLVGFWVSPRNEQFF. CDR3 nucleotide sequence: TGTGCCAGCAGCTTAGTAGGGTTTTGGGTTTCCCCCCGCAATGAGCAGTTCTTC.

The chain employs TRBV7-3 and TRBJ1-4; no firm D call. The CDR3 has 14 amino acids. V lost 4 bases, J lost 8 bases, and 14 bases lay in between. Per the germline V gene, CDR1 is SGHTA and CDR2 is FQGTGA. CDR3 residues: CASSSPNRAEKLFF. CDR3 sequence (DNA): TGTGCCAGCAGCTCCCCCAACCGGGCGGAAAAACTGTTTTTT.

The CDR3 nucleotides are TGTGCCAGCAGCCTAGCTCCAAGCTACGAAGAGACCCAGTACTTC. It specifies CASSLAPSYEETQYF. This chain joins TRBV28 and TRBJ2-5, with D possibly matching TRBD2 (5 bases). The CDR3 sequence is 15 residues long. The V end lost 6 bases, the J end lost 3 bases, and 17 bases lay between the germline ends. Germline CDR1 and CDR2: MDHEN and SYDVKM.

This clonotype was observed at least ten times. V gene TRBV20-1 combines with J gene TRBJ1-2; D uncertain. CDR1 is DFQATT and CDR2 is SNEGSKA in the germline V gene (reference sequence). The CDR3 consists of 11 residues. V was pared by 3 bases and J by 7 bases, with 9 bases between. CDR3 region: CSASELPGYTF. The CDR3 nucleotides read TGCAGTGCTAGTGAATTGCCTGGCTACACCTTC.

This clonotype was seen repeatedly, ten times or more. The V gene is TRBV7-2, the J gene TRBJ2-3, with D perhaps matching TRBD2 (5 bases). Germline loops: CDR1 SGHTA, CDR2 FQGNSA. V lost 6 bases and J lost 2, with 15 bases in between. This CDR3 spans 15 amino acids. CDR3 loop: CASSSWRADTDTQYF. The CDR3 DNA is TGTGCCAGCAGTTCATGGCGGGCGGACACAGATACGCAGTATTTT. The variable domain in full, with the rest retrieved from reference TRBV7-2 and TRBJ2-3, is GAGVSQSPSNKVTEKGKDVELRCDPISGHTALYWYRQSLGQGLEFLIYFQGNSAPDKSGLPSDRFSAERTGGSVSTLTIQRTQQEDSAVYLCASSSWRADTDTQYFGPGTRLTVL.

On this clonotype itself: A much larger clonotype is one base distant, so this may be a read error. This chain links TRBV7-9 with TRBJ2-2; 8 positions agree with TRBD2. The CDR3 loop spans 16 amino acids. The germline V gene has CDR1 SEHNR and CDR2 FQNEAQ (reference sequence). The chain's CDR3 is CASRDPRGGATGELIF. The CDR3 nucleotides are TGTGCCAGCAGAGATCCCCGGGGGGGAGCTACCGGGGAGCTGATTTTT. The variable domain in full, with the rest retrieved from reference TRBV7-9 and TRBJ2-2, is DTGVSQNPRHKITKRGQNVTFRCDPISEHNRLYWYRQTLGQGPEFLTYFQNEAQLEKSRLLSDRFSAERPKGSFSTLEIQRTEQGDSAMYLCASRDPRGGATGELIFGEGSRLTVL.

This clonotype was found a few times. V and J are TRBV12-3 or TRBV12-4 and TRBJ2-1; a possible D gene is TRBD2 (6 bases). The CDR3 has 11 amino acids. V was trimmed by 2 bases and J by 16 bases, leaving 12 bases between them. Here the CDR3 DNA reads TGTGCCAGCAGTTTACCGGGGGTTTACTTCTTC. This gives the protein CASSLPGVYFF.

The J gene is TRBJ2-3, the V gene TRBV14; no definite D call. This CDR3 has 11 amino acids. V was trimmed by 4 bases and J by 7 bases, leaving 6 bases between them. Germline lookup yields CDR1 SGHDN and CDR2 FVKESK. The CDR3 DNA reads as TGTGCCAGCAGCCTCGGATATACGCAGTATTTT. It yields the protein CASSLGYTQYF.

The sample holds a few counts of this clonotype. The gene calls are TRBV6-2 or TRBV6-3 and TRBJ1-2, with D possibly matching TRBD1 (5 bases). The CDR3 runs 15 residues. Trimming took 8 bases from V and 4 from J, leaving 20 bases between them. Germline V CDR1 and CDR2: MNHEY, SVGEGT. The CDR3 sequence is CASRQSRQTFYGYTF. In DNA form, the CDR3 reads TGTGCCAGCCGACAGTCTCGACAGACGTTCTATGGCTACACCTTC.

Ten or more counts support this clonotype. The CDR3 region is CASSPAFGYGYTF. In nucleotides, the CDR3 is TGTGCCAGCAGCCCGGCGTTTGGCTATGGCTACACCTTC. The chain joins TRBV7-2 to TRBJ1-2; D is uncertain. This CDR3 contains 13 residues. The germline V gene encodes CDR1 SGHTA and CDR2 FQGNSA. Trimming removed 5 bases from V and 4 bases from J, with 11 bases in between.